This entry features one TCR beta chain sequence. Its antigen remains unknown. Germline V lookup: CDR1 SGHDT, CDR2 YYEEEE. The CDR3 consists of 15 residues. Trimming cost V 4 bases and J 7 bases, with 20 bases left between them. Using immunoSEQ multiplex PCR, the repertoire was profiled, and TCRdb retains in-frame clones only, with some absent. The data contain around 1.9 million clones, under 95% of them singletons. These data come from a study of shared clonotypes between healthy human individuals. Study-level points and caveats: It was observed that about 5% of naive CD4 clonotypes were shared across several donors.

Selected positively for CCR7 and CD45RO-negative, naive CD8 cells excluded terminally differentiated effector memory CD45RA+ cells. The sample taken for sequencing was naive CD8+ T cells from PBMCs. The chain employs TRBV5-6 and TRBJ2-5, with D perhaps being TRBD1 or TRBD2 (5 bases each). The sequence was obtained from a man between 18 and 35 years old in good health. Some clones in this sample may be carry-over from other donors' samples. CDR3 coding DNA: TGTGCCAGCAGCATCCCTACGTCGGGGCTAGTGACCCAGTACTTC. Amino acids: CASSIPTSGLVTQYF.